This is a list of T cell receptor beta chains from one sample in a study of cytomegalovirus exposure and HLA in healthy donors. The table came from immunoSEQ multiplex PCR; TCRdb's copy has only in-frame clones and leaves some out. Among under 200,000 clones listed, 80% were seen once. The sequencing sample was made of PBMCs. These receptors all come from a male donor in good health and CMV-seronegative. Each CDR3 is given with its conserved first and last residue. D genes are given only for firm matches. Clone sizes are given selectively: once, few, many, or a class where the clone is expanded.

v_call,clone_size,j_call,d_call,cdr3_nt,cdr3_aa
TRBV5-1,.,TRBJ2-1,TRBD1,TGCGCCAGCAGCTTATCACAGGGGGCCTACAATGAGCAGTTCTTC,CASSLSQGAYNEQFF
TRBV5-5,.,TRBJ1-6,TRBD1,TGTGCCAGCAGCCAAGACAGGGCGCCCTATAATTCACCCCTCCACTTT,CASSQDRAPYNSPLHF
TRBV11-2,.,TRBJ2-7,TRBD1,TGTGCCAGCAGCCGTGGACAGGGATGGGGCGAGCAGTACTTC,CASSRGQGWGEQYF
TRBV4-1,.,TRBJ1-3,.,TGCGCCAGCAGCGAGGCGCCAGCTGGAAACACCATATATTTT,CASSEAPAGNTIYF
TRBV11-2,few,TRBJ1-5,.,TGTGCCAGCAGCTTTGTACTGACCCAGCATTTT,CASSFVLTQHF
TRBV28,.,TRBJ1-5,.,TGTGCCAGCAGACCCTACCGCAATCAGCCCCAGCATTTT,CASRPYRNQPQHF
TRBV29-1,.,TRBJ2-5,TRBD2,TGCAGCGTGGGACATAGCGGGGCCCAAGAGACCCAGTACTTC,CSVGHSGAQETQYF
TRBV7-9,.,TRBJ2-1,.,TGTGCCAGCAGCTTAGCCGGGACCTACAATGAGCAGTTCTTC,CASSLAGTYNEQFF
TRBV6-1,.,TRBJ2-7,.,TGTGCCAGCGGGGACTCTCCTCCGTACGAGCAGTACTTC,CASGDSPPYEQYF
TRBV19,once,TRBJ2-2,.,TGTGCCAGTAGTATCCCCGTCGGCACCGGGGAGCTGTTTTTT,CASSIPVGTGELFF
TRBV18,.,TRBJ1-4,TRBD1,TGTGCCAGCTCACCCTTCATCCAGGCAGGGGGCGAAAAACTGTTTTTT,CASSPFIQAGGEKLFF
TRBV13,.,TRBJ2-2,.,TGTGCCAGCAGCTCGGGGGAGAACGGGGAGCTGTTTTTT,CASSSGENGELFF
TRBV7-2,.,TRBJ2-1,TRBD2,TGTGCCAGCACCGTTAGCGGGGGGGGCTACAATGAGCAGTTCTTC,CASTVSGGGYNEQFF
TRBV7-8,.,TRBJ2-3,.,TGTGCCAGCAGCTTAGATGGGGGGTTCAGCACAGATACGCAGTATTTT,CASSLDGGFSTDTQYF
TRBV14,.,TRBJ1-2,TRBD1,TGTGCCAGCAGCCAACAAACAGGGGAAGGCTACACCTTC,CASSQQTGEGYTF
TRBV30,few,TRBJ1-6,.,TGTGCCTGGAGCCCCAGGACTTACTCCTATAATTCACCCCTCCACTTT,CAWSPRTYSYNSPLHF
TRBV4-1,.,TRBJ1-4,.,TGCGCCAGCAGCCAAGAAAGAGGGAAGACCGCAACTAATGAAAAACTGTTTTTT,CASSQERGKTATNEKLFF